The 8 T cell receptor beta chains presented below share a single source sample, sequenced in a study of molecular identifiers for immune sequencing clone quantification. TCRdb passed the PCR reads through MiXCR, listing each CDR3 protein once. The table lists over 600,000 distinct CDR3 sequences, approximately 20% of them singletons. Sample: naive CD8+ T cells from blood, with Jurkat cell RNA spiked in. As to subset: FACS-sorted CD8+CD4-CCR7+CD45RA+ naive T cells. The receptors originated from a human donor in good health. Some libraries in this study had Jurkat cell RNA spiked in.

This clonotype came up a few times. The chain recombines TRBV6-1 with TRBJ1-2, with D tentatively TRBD1 (5 bases). V dropped 6 bases and J dropped 4 bases, with 21 bases sitting between them. Germline loops: CDR1 MNHNS, CDR2 SASEGT. The CDR3 loop spans 16 amino acids. CDR3 nucleotides: TGTGCCAGCAGCTTACAAAGGGGCAGCATTCTCTATGGCTACACCTTC. Translated: CASSLQRGSILYGYTF.

This clonotype was detected many times. The chain is built from TRBV20-1 and TRBJ2-3, with TRBD2 identical over 10 bases. V was clipped by 6 bases and J by 4 bases; unmatched bases: 16. Per the germline V gene, CDR1 is DFQATT and CDR2 is SNEGSKA (reference sequence). The CDR3 spans 17 residues. The CDR3 DNA is TGCAGTGCAACCCCGGGATTAGCGGGGGGAGGATCAGATACGCAGTATTTT. Translated, it gives CSATPGLAGGGSDTQYF.

This clonotype appeared many times. J is TRBJ1-1 and V is TRBV20-1; a weak D match, TRBD1 (6 bases). With 4 bases removed from V and 0 bases from J, the gap between germline ends came to 12 bases. The CDR3 consists of 14 residues. The V gene's germline CDR1 is DFQATT and CDR2 SNEGSKA (reference sequence). CDR3 DNA: TGCAGTGCTAAAGGACAGTTGATGAACACTGAAGCTTTCTTT. It codes for CSAKGQLMNTEAFF.

This clonotype was recorded many times. This rearrangement joins TRBV6-2 or TRBV6-3 to TRBJ2-7; D might be TRBD1 (5 bases). Trimming took 6 bases from V and 2 from J, leaving 14 bases between them. Germline CDR1 reads MNHEY; CDR2 reads SVGEGT. The CDR3 runs to 14 residues. The CDR3: CASRNPGAAYEQYF. As DNA, the CDR3 is TGTGCCAGCAGAAACCCTGGGGCGGCCTACGAGCAGTACTTC.

This clonotype was detected ten times or more. The chain couples TRBV29-1 to TRBJ2-7; D may be TRBD1 or TRBD2 (6 bases each). Trimming took 5 bases from V and 5 from J, leaving 13 bases between them. Germline V lookup: CDR1 SQVTM, CDR2 ANQGSEA. CDR3 length equals 12 residues. CDR3 amino acids: CSVNTGRNEQYF. The CDR3 nucleotides read TGCAGCGTTAACACAGGGAGGAACGAGCAGTACTTC.

The V call is TRBV7-3, the J call TRBJ2-3; 8 bases fit TRBD2. This CDR3 comprises 15 residues. J gave up 2 bases and V 4 bases, and 5 bases lay outside the gene matches. Germline CDR1 reads SGHTA; CDR2 reads FQGTGA. The CDR3 is CASSSAGGTTDTQYF. CDR3 coding DNA: TGTGCCAGCAGCTCCGCGGGAGGAACCACAGATACGCAGTATTTT.

There are many counts of this clonotype. The V gene is TRBV7-2, the J gene TRBJ2-7, with 8 bases identical to TRBD2. Unmatched junction bases numbered 9, after V lost 4 bases and J lost 7 bases. CDR1 SGHTA and CDR2 FQGNSA come from the germline V gene. This CDR3 has 14 amino acids. This CDR3 reads CASSSGTRLWEQYF. The CDR3 DNA is TGTGCCAGCAGCTCCGGGACTAGACTGTGGGAGCAGTACTTC.

This clonotype occurred many times. The chain combines TRBV7-6 with TRBJ2-7; D possibly corresponds to TRBD2 (5 bases). The CDR3 is 13 amino acids. Germline-derived CDR1 and CDR2 are SGHVS and FNYEAQ. V lost 2 bases, J lost 6 bases, and 11 bases lay in between. CDR3 region: CASSLIGVGEQYF. CDR3 DNA: TGTGCCAGCAGCTTAATCGGGGTCGGCGAGCAGTACTTC.